The rows below give T cell receptor beta chains drawn from one sample of a study of molecular identifiers for immune sequencing clone quantification. TCRdb reprocessed the PCR reads with MiXCR, giving one entry per CDR3 protein. The sample records approximately 500,000 distinct CDR3 sequences, around 23% being singletons. Material for sequencing was naive CD8+ T cells from blood, with Jurkat cell RNA spiked in. The receptors were sampled from a human donor in good health. Some libraries in this study had Jurkat cell RNA spiked in. Both conserved end residues are trimmed from each CDR3.

v_call: TRBV14; j_call: TRBJ2-5; cdr3_aa: ASSPRDNYQETQY
v_call: TRBV11-2; j_call: TRBJ2-3; cdr3_aa: ASSLALAGSTDTQY
v_call: TRBV6-6; j_call: TRBJ2-5; cdr3_aa: ASSIPVGGRALQETQY
v_call: TRBV24-1; j_call: TRBJ2-3; cdr3_aa: ATSGPGPKRGTDTQY
v_call: TRBV29-1; j_call: TRBJ2-3; cdr3_aa: SVEWASGGATDTQY
v_call: TRBV6-2/TRBV6-3; j_call: TRBJ2-6; cdr3_aa: ASSYKIRPSGANVLT
v_call: TRBV27; j_call: TRBJ2-7; cdr3_aa: AVELVYEQY
v_call: TRBV7-9; j_call: TRBJ1-3; cdr3_aa: ASSLGSGNTIY
v_call: TRBV2; j_call: TRBJ2-2; cdr3_aa: ASRDDTGTGKVF
v_call: TRBV19; j_call: TRBJ2-5; cdr3_aa: ASSIDGGLGETQY
v_call: TRBV14; j_call: TRBJ1-1; cdr3_aa: ASSQAGDEAF
v_call: TRBV4-3; j_call: TRBJ2-7; cdr3_aa: ASSQGQGTSYEQY
v_call: TRBV6-5; j_call: TRBJ1-2; cdr3_aa: ASSNAGTGSYGYT
v_call: TRBV4-1; j_call: TRBJ2-7; cdr3_aa: ASSQDRTVSYEQY
v_call: TRBV11-2; j_call: TRBJ2-7; cdr3_aa: ASSLGSVYEQY
v_call: TRBV9; j_call: TRBJ2-7; cdr3_aa: ASSLTGYSSYEQY
v_call: TRBV9; j_call: TRBJ2-5; cdr3_aa: ASSVQGLLGETQY
v_call: TRBV19; j_call: TRBJ2-2; cdr3_aa: ASTGSGELF
v_call: TRBV29-1; j_call: TRBJ2-2; cdr3_aa: SVEGDSTNTGELF
v_call: TRBV4-2; j_call: TRBJ2-1; cdr3_aa: ASSLASGRIDNEQF
v_call: TRBV20-1; j_call: TRBJ2-7; cdr3_aa: SARDRNFEQY
v_call: TRBV6-2/TRBV6-3; j_call: TRBJ1-1; cdr3_aa: ASSYMGGGTEAF